Listed below are T cell receptor beta chains from one sample, sequenced in a study of T cell responses to AZD1222 COVID-19 vaccine. The protocol was immunoSEQ multiplex PCR, while the TCRdb copy is restricted to in-frame clones and leaves out a portion. The data show about 150,000 clones, with around 85% seen just once and around 8.6% held by the top ten. This sample comprised peripheral blood, obtained on day 0 of AZD1222 vaccination. The receptors come from an adult in good health. CDR3s include the opening cysteine and the closing phenylalanine or tryptophan. D genes are given only for firm matches. Rows may omit the clone size; those that give it use once, few, many or a size class.

CDR3: CAWSQPPWVSNSPLHF
DNA: TGTGCCTGGAGTCAACCCCCTTGGGTGAGCAATTCACCCCTCCACTTT
V: TRBV30
J: TRBJ1-6
D: .
size: once

CDR3: CASSTPPQGTQFF
DNA: TGTGCCAGTAGTACACCTCCACAGGGGACGCAGTTCTTC
V: TRBV19
J: TRBJ2-1
D: TRBD1
size: .

CDR3: CASSALTGAHEQYF
DNA: TGTGCCAGCAGCGCCTTGACAGGGGCCCACGAGCAGTACTTC
V: TRBV9
J: TRBJ2-7
D: TRBD1
size: .

CDR3: CASSQDARTSDRVGQYF
DNA: TGCGCCAGCAGCCAAGATGCCCGGACTAGCGATAGGGTTGGGCAGTACTTC
V: TRBV4-1
J: TRBJ2-7
D: TRBD2
size: .

CDR3: CASSLGSQETQYF
DNA: TGTGCCAGCAGCTTGGGGTCCCAAGAGACCCAGTACTTC
V: TRBV5-6
J: TRBJ2-5
D: .
size: .

CDR3: CASSLVGQGNTEAFF
DNA: TGTGCCAGCAGCTTAGTCGGACAGGGGAACACTGAAGCTTTCTTT
V: TRBV7-8
J: TRBJ1-1
D: TRBD1
size: .

CDR3: CASKIPGLAGGSTDTQYF
DNA: TGTGCCAGCAAAATCCCGGGACTAGCGGGGGGGAGCACAGATACGCAGTATTTT
V: TRBV2
J: TRBJ2-3
D: TRBD2
size: .

CDR3: CASSSPSQGAYDEKLFF
DNA: TGTGCCAGCAGCTCGCCCAGCCAGGGGGCGTACGATGAAAAACTGTTTTTT
V: TRBV7-6
J: TRBJ1-4
D: TRBD1
size: once

CDR3: CASSQGYTIYF
DNA: TGTGCCAGCAGTCAGGGATACACCATATATTTT
V: TRBV25-1
J: TRBJ1-3
D: .
size: once

CDR3: CASSPLGVMDGYTF
DNA: TGCGCCAGCAGCCCCCTCGGGGTAATGGATGGCTACACCTTC
V: TRBV4-1
J: TRBJ1-2
D: .
size: .

CDR3: CASSEQGLWGNQPQHF
DNA: TGTGCCAGCAGTGAACAGGGTCTCTGGGGCAATCAGCCCCAGCATTTT
V: TRBV6-1
J: TRBJ1-5
D: .
size: .

CDR3: CASSLGRTSGTDTQYF
DNA: TGTGCCAGCAGTTTGGGTCGGACTAGCGGCACAGATACGCAGTATTTT
V: TRBV28
J: TRBJ2-3
D: TRBD2
size: .

CDR3: CAISQIEKMNTEAFF
DNA: TGTGCCATCAGCCAGATAGAAAAAATGAACACTGAAGCTTTCTTT
V: TRBV10-3
J: TRBJ1-1
D: .
size: few

CDR3: CASSLELVMNTEAFF
DNA: TGTGCCAGCAGCTTAGAGCTGGTCATGAACACTGAAGCTTTCTTT
V: TRBV7-9
J: TRBJ1-1
D: .
size: .

CDR3: CASSWQTGDEQFF
DNA: TGTGCCAGCAGCTGGCAGACAGGGGATGAGCAGTTCTTC
V: TRBV7-2
J: TRBJ2-1
D: TRBD1
size: once

CDR3: CASRYGTSGSYEQFF
DNA: TGTGCCAGCAGATACGGGACTAGCGGGAGCTATGAGCAGTTCTTC
V: TRBV27
J: TRBJ2-1
D: TRBD2
size: .

CDR3: CASSVREALLYYEQYF
DNA: TGCGCCAGCAGTGTTCGGGAGGCCCTATTATATTACGAGCAGTACTTC
V: TRBV10-2
J: TRBJ2-7
D: TRBD2
size: .

CDR3: CASSFLSGEAFF
DNA: TGTGCCAGCAGCTTCCTCTCGGGGGAAGCTTTCTTT
V: TRBV7-2
J: TRBJ1-1
D: .
size: .

CDR3: CASSAGGTDTQYF
DNA: TGTGCCAGCAGTGCCGGGGGCACAGATACGCAGTATTTT
V: TRBV6-4
J: TRBJ2-3
D: .
size: many

CDR3: CASSLFGGNTEAFF
DNA: TGTGCCAGCAGTTTATTCGGCGGGAACACTGAAGCTTTCTTT
V: TRBV28
J: TRBJ1-1
D: .
size: .

CDR3: CASSADRYQETQYF
DNA: TGTGCCAGTAGTGCCGACAGGTACCAAGAGACCCAGTACTTC
V: TRBV19
J: TRBJ2-5
D: .
size: .

CDR3: CAWSSTGYNTEAFF
DNA: TGTGCCTGGAGCTCGACAGGGTATAACACTGAAGCTTTCTTT
V: TRBV30
J: TRBJ1-1
D: TRBD1
size: .

CDR3: CASTAGSYNEQFF
DNA: TGTGCCAGCACAGCGGGCTCCTACAATGAGCAGTTCTTC
V: TRBV2
J: TRBJ2-1
D: .
size: .

CDR3: CASSHREGGTEAFF
DNA: TGTGCCAGCAGCCACAGGGAAGGGGGCACTGAAGCTTTCTTT
V: TRBV5-6
J: TRBJ1-1
D: .
size: .

CDR3: CASSLGATESHEQFF
DNA: TGCGCCAGCAGCCTCGGGGCTACAGAGTCCCATGAGCAGTTCTTC
V: TRBV5-1
J: TRBJ2-1
D: .
size: .

CDR3: CASSQEGETQYF
DNA: TGTGCCAGCAGCCAAGAGGGGGAGACCCAGTACTTC
V: TRBV3-1/TRBV3-2
J: TRBJ2-5
D: .
size: .

CDR3: CASSPGTSGVTDTQYF
DNA: TGTGCCAGCAGTCCCGGGACTAGCGGAGTCACAGATACGCAGTATTTT
V: TRBV5-4
J: TRBJ2-3
D: TRBD2
size: .

CDR3: CASSMTGDFYEQYF
DNA: TGTGCCAGTAGTATGACAGGGGATTTCTACGAGCAGTACTTC
V: TRBV19
J: TRBJ2-7
D: TRBD1
size: .